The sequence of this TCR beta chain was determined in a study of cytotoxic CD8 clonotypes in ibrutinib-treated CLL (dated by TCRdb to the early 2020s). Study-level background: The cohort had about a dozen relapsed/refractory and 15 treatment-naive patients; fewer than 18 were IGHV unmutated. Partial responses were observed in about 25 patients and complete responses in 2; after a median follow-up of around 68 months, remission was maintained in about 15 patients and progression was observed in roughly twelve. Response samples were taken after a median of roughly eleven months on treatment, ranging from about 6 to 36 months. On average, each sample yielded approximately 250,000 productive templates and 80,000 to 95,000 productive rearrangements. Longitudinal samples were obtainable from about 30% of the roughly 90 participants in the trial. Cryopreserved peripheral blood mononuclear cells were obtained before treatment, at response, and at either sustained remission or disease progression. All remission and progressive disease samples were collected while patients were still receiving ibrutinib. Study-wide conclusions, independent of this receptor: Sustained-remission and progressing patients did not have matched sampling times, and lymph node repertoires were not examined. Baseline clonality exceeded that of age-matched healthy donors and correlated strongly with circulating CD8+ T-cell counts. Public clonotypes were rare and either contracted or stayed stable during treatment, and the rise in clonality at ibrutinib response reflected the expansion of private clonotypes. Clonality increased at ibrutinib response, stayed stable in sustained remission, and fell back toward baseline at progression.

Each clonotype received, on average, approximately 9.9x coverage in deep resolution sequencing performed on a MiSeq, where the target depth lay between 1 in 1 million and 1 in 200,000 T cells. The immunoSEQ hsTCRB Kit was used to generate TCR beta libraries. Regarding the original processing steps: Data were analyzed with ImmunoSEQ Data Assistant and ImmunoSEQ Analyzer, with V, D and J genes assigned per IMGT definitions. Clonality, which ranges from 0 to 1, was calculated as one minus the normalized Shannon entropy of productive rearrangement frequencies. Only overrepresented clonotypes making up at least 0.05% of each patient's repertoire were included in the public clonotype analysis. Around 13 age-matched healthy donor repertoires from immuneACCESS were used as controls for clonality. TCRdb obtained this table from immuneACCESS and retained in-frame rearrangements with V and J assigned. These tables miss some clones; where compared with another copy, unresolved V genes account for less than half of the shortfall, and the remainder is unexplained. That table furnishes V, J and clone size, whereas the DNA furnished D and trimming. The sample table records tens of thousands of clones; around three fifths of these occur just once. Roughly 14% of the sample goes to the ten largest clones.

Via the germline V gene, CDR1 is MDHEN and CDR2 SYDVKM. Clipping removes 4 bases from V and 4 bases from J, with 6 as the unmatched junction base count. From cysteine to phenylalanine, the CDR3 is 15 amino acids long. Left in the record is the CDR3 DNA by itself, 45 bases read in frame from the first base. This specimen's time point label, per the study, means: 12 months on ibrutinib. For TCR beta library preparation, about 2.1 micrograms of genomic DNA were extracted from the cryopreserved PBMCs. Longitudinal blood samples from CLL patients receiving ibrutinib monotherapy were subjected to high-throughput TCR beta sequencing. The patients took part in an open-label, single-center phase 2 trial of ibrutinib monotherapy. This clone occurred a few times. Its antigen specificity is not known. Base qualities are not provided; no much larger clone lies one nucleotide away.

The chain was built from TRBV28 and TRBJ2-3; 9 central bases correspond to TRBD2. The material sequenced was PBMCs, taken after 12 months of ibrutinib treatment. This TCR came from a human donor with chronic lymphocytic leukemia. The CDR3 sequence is CASSSVAGEADTQYF. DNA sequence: TGTGCCAGCAGTTCCGTAGCGGGGGAAGCAGATACGCAGTATTTT.